The next 2 T cell receptor beta chains were all read from a single sample in a study of cytomegalovirus exposure and HLA in healthy donors. Use of 60 Vbeta and 13 Jbeta primers characterized the PCR. Clones were read by immunoSEQ multiplex PCR, and TCRdb kept only the in-frame ones, dropping some. This table holds approximately 110,000 clones, around 80% found once. The sequenced sample consisted of PBMCs. The receptors were sampled from a man between 18 and 29 years old in good health and CMV-seronegative.

This clone was found once. V and J are TRBV18 and TRBJ1-1, with TRBD1 matching 8 bases. This CDR3 contains 14 residues. CDR1 is KGHSH, CDR2 LQKENI, per germline. Trimming removed 5 bases from V and 4 bases from J; junction bases left unmatched: 6. CDR3 residues: CASSRQGMSTEAFF. The CDR3 region has the DNA TGTGCCAGCTCAAGACAGGGGATGTCCACTGAAGCTTTCTTT.

The table lists this clone with a few counts. V usage is TRBV27 and J usage is TRBJ2-1, with 10 bases identical to TRBD2. The CDR3 extends over 17 amino acids. Looked up from germline, CDR1 is MNHEY and CDR2 is SMNVEV (reference sequence). After removal of 5 bases from V and 6 bases from J, the junction contained 13 bases not matched to a gene. The CDR3 DNA sequence: TGTGCCAGCAGTCCATATCAATGGACTAGCGGAAGCAATGAGCAGTTCTTC. This codes for CASSPYQWTSGSNEQFF.